This TCR beta chain derives from a study of T-cell reconstitution after alpha-beta-depleted transplantation in children. Germline V gene data show CDR1 as LNHDA and CDR2 as SQIVND (reference sequence). Trimming took 8 bases from V and 4 from J, leaving 11 bases between them. This CDR3 contains 13 residues. Preparing the TCRbeta library involved the use of unique molecular identifiers. Each CDR3 protein gets one entry after TCRdb re-called the PCR reads with MiXCR. The sample holds 250,000 to 350,000 distinct CDR3 sequences, roughly 25% seen once. The sequence was obtained from a male patient between 10 and 17 years old who had a stem cell transplant for acute lymphoblastic leukemia, so the T cells may come from the graft donor. The chain couples TRBV19 to TRBJ2-2; TRBD2 is a possible D gene (6 bases). The sequences come from PBMCs, mostly from graft donor cells, collected 180 days after TCRalphabeta/CD19-depleted stem cell transplant. This chain's CDR3 is CASRDFATGELFF. The CDR3 nucleotides read TGTGCCAGTCGGGACTTTGCCACCGGGGAGCTGTTTTTT.